This T cell receptor (beta chain) was profiled in a study of blood T cell repertoires in COVID-19. Study-level background: COVID-19 samples from acute and convalescent phases originated in the United States, Italy and Spain. From T cells, B-cell-depleted T cells, or PBMCs came the material, which was cDNA or gDNA.

There are a few counts of this clone. Germline CDR1 reads SEHNR; CDR2 reads FQNEAQ (reference sequence). The CDR3 spans 15 residues. Deletions cut 1 base from V and 2 bases from J, with 9 bases between. Original analysis: Estimation of nucleated cell counts was performed using reference gene primer amplification. The repertoire was sequenced with immunoSEQ multiplex PCR; TCRdb's copy has only in-frame clones and lacks some. That table supplies the V and J calls and clone size; D and trimming were determined from the DNA. The table includes more than 65,000 clones, over 65% detected once. The sequence was collected from a woman in her 70s with acute or convalescent COVID-19. The chain joins TRBV7-9 to TRBJ2-1; D is possibly TRBD1 (5 bases). The specimen was peripheral blood. The CDR3 protein is CASSLGPGTYNEQFF. CDR3 coding DNA: TGTGCCAGCAGCTTAGGCCCAGGGACCTACAATGAGCAGTTCTTC. The full variable domain, its missing parts supplied by reference TRBV7-9 and TRBJ2-1, is DTGVSQNPRHKITKRGQNVTFRCDPISEHNRLYWYRQTLGQGPEFLTYFQNEAQLEKSRLLSDRFSAERPKGSFSTLEIQRTEQGDSAMYLCASSLGPGTYNEQFFGPGTRLTVL.